This TCR beta chain was observed in a study of OX40 agonist ivuxolimab in advanced cancers. The CDR3 spans 12 residues. Germline CDR1 is MNHEY and CDR2 is SMNVEV (reference sequence). Trimming removed 6 bases from V and 5 bases from J, with 10 bases in between. Measured with immunoSEQ multiplex PCR; TCRdb has only the in-frame clones, and not every one. In the table there are about 67,000 clones, approximately 85% of which are singletons. The sequence came from an adult with an advanced solid tumor such as melanoma, head and neck, liver or kidney cancer. The material sequenced was CD4+ or CD8+ T cells sorted from blood, taken in a trial of the OX40 agonist ivuxolimab. This chain uses TRBV27 with TRBJ2-5, with D perhaps TRBD1 (5 bases). CDR3 sequence reads: CASRDPGETQYF. CDR3 coding DNA: TGTGCCAGCAGAGATCCAGGGGAGACCCAGTACTTC.